Listed here are 8 T cell receptor beta chains from one sample, sequenced in a study of blood T cell repertoires in COVID-19. The method was immunoSEQ multiplex PCR; TCRdb's version includes in-frame clones alone and lacks a portion of them. The sample has 150,000 to 200,000 clones; 82% are singletons. Sequenced material: peripheral blood. The receptors were sampled from a woman aged 40 to 50 with COVID-19, enrolled during active disease.

The chain recombines TRBV18 with TRBJ2-7; D may be TRBD1 (5 bases). Per the germline V gene, CDR1 is KGHSH and CDR2 is LQKENI. CDR3 length equals 16 residues. Between the trimmed V and J ends, which lost 4 bases and 1 base, there was a span of 17 bases. CDR3 amino acids: CASSHQGSPGSYEQYF. The CDR3 bases are TGTGCCAGCTCACACCAGGGTAGTCCTGGGTCCTACGAGCAGTACTTC.

This chain uses TRBV7-6 with TRBJ2-7; 7 bases are a match to TRBD2. The CDR3 consists of 13 residues. V shed 1 base and J 3 bases; nucleotides not matched to a gene: 0. Per germline, CDR1 SGHVS and CDR2 FNYEAQ. The DNA of the CDR3 is TGTGCCAGCAGCTTAGGGGGGGGCTACGAGCAGTACTTC. It encodes CASSLGGGYEQYF.

A note on this clone: One end of the junction is discordant with germline, which a read error may explain. The V and J genes are TRBV5-1 and TRBJ2-1; TRBD2 matches at 11 bases. CDR3 length: 14 amino acids. Germline assignment: CDR1 SGHRS and CDR2 YFSETQ. The CDR3 DNA reads as TGCGCCTGCAGCCCAATAGCGGGAGGGAGTGAGCAGTTCTTC. It specifies CACSPIAGGSEQFF. Complete variable domain (other parts from reference TRBV5-1 and TRBJ2-1): KAGVTQTPRYLIKTRGQQVTLSCSPISGHRSVSWYQQTPGQGLQFLFEYFSETQRNKGNFPGRFSGRQFSNSRSEMNVSTLELGDSALYLCACSPIAGGSEQFFGPGTRLTVL.

V gene TRBV27 combines with J gene TRBJ2-1; tentatively, D is TRBD1 (6 bases). Germline V CDR1 and CDR2: MNHEY, SMNVEV (reference sequence). V gave up 6 bases and J gave up 2 bases, with 8 bases separating them. The CDR3 is made up of 13 amino acids. The CDR3 DNA reads as TGTGCCAGCAGGGGACATACCTACAATGAGCAGTTCTTC. Its translation: CASRGHTYNEQFF.

The chain links TRBV19 to TRBJ1-5; D possibly corresponds to TRBD1 (5 bases). The CDR3 spans 14 residues. Trimming stripped 4 bases from V and 0 bases from J, with 7 bases between. CDR1 is LNHDA and CDR2 is SQIVND in the germline V gene (reference sequence). CDR3 DNA: TGTGCCAGTAGTAGACAGAATAGCAATCAGCCCCAGCATTTT. Protein sequence: CASSRQNSNQPQHF.

The V gene is TRBV6-1, the J gene TRBJ2-1, with 8 bases aligning to TRBD2. Germline values: CDR1 MNHNS, CDR2 SASEGT. Unmatched junction bases numbered 21, after V lost 4 bases and J lost 4 bases. The CDR3 is 20 residues long. The CDR3 sequence: CASSGTDYPQAGEFYNEQFF. CDR3 bases: TGTGCCAGCAGTGGTACAGATTACCCTCAAGCGGGAGAGTTTTACAATGAGCAGTTCTTC.

This chain links TRBV9 with TRBJ2-2; D unresolved. Germline V lookup: CDR1 SGDLS, CDR2 YYNGEE. The CDR3 is 14 amino acids. V shed 0 bases and J shed 4 bases, with 7 bases lying between them. CDR3 region: CASSVAEVTGELFF. CDR3 coding DNA: TGTGCCAGCAGCGTAGCCGAGGTCACCGGGGAGCTGTTTTTT.

There are a few counts of this clone. This chain connects TRBV21-1 to TRBJ2-7; TRBD2 is the table's D call and was not checked against the DNA. TRBV21-1 is a recognized pseudogene. The CDR3 is 16 amino acids. CDR3 residues: CASSIHWTSGIHEQYF. The CDR3 DNA follows: TGTGCCAGCAGCATTCATTGGACTAGCGGGATCCACGAGCAGTACTTC.